This section outlines one T cell receptor beta chain sequence together with its context. The data were obtained in a study of neurological immune-mediated disorders. MiXCR was run by TCRdb on the 5' RACE reads, yielding one entry per CDR3 protein. The table lists about 79,000 distinct CDR3 sequences, around an eighth of them singletons. The sample taken for sequencing was PBMCs. This TCR came from a woman aged 50 to 60 in good health.

CDR3: CASSPRDFPTQYF. CDR3 DNA sequence: TGTGCCAGCAGCCCCCGGGACTTTCCTACGCAGTATTTT. The V call is TRBV3-1, the J call TRBJ2-3; possibly TRBD2 for D (6 bases). Deletions cut 4 bases from V and 8 bases from J, with 13 bases between. The V gene's germline CDR1 is LGHDT and CDR2 YNNKEL (reference sequence). The CDR3 spans 13 residues.